This paragraph reports one TCR beta chain. Participant age was roughly 18 to 90 years, and participants resided in 25 or so US areas. Cohorts were determined from participant-reported clinical history. Two consecutive negative NP/OP PCR tests, clearance, or resolved symptoms defined Cohort 3 recovery. The data were taken from a study of blood T cell repertoires in COVID-19. Study summary: Both acute and convalescent COVID-19 samples were obtained from the United States, Italy and Spain.

The protocol was immunoSEQ multiplex PCR, while the TCRdb copy is restricted to in-frame clones and leaves out a portion. In the table there are fewer than 400,000 clones, about 92% of which are singletons. The ends lost 1 base at V and 1 base at J; junction bases unmatched: 8. Germline V gene lookup returns CDR1 SGHNT and CDR2 YYREEE (reference sequence). The CDR3 extends over 16 amino acids. Sequenced: PBMCs or T cells enriched from blood (not recorded which). This TCR was recovered from a woman in her twenties or thirties who had recovered from COVID-19. The V and J genes are TRBV5-4 and TRBJ2-7; 7 bases map to TRBD1. The CDR3 loop reads CASSLKDRPGSYEQYF. CDR3 coding DNA: TGTGCCAGCAGCTTGAAGGACAGGCCCGGATCCTACGAGCAGTACTTC.